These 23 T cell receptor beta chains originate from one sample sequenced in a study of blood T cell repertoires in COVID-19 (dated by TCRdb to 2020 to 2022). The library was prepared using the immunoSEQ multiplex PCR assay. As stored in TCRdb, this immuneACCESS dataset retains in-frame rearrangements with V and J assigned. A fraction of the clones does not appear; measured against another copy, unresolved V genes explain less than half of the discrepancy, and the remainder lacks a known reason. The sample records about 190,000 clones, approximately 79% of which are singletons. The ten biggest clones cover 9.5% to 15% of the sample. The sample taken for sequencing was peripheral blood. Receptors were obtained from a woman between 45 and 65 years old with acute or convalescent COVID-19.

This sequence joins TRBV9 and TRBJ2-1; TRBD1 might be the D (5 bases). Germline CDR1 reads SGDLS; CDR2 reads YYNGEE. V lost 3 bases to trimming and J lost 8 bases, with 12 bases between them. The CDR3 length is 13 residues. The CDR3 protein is CASSGGPGDEQFF. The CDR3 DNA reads TGTGCCAGCAGCGGGGGCCCGGGCGATGAGCAGTTCTTC. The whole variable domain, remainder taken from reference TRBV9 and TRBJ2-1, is DSGVTQTPKHLITATGQRVTLRCSPRSGDLSVYWYQQSLDQGLQFLIQYYNGEERAKGNILERFSAQQFPDLHSELNLSSLELGDSALYFCASSGGPGDEQFFGPGTRLTVL.

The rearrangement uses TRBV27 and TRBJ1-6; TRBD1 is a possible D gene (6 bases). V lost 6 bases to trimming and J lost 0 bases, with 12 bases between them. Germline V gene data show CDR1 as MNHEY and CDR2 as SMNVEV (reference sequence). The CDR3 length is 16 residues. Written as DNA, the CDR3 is TGTGCCAGCAGGCCAGGGGCACTCTCCTATAATTCACCCCTCCACTTT. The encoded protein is CASRPGALSYNSPLHF.

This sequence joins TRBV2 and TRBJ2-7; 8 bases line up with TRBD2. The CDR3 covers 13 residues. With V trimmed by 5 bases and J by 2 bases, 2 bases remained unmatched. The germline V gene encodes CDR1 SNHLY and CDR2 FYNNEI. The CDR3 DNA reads TGTGCCAGCAGTTACGGGAGGGCCTACGAGCAGTACTTC. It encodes CASSYGRAYEQYF.

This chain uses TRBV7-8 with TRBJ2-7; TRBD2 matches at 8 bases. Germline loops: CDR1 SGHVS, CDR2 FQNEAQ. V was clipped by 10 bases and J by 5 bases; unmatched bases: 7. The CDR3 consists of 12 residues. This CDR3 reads CATTGGGHEQYF. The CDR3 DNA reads TGTGCCACGACCGGGGGGGGCCACGAGCAGTACTTC.

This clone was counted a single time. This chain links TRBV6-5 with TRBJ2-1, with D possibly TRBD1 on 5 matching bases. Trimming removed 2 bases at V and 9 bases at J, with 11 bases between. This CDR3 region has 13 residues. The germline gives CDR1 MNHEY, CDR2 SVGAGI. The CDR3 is CASSYEWGGEQFF. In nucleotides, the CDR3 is TGTGCCAGCAGTTACGAATGGGGCGGTGAGCAGTTCTTC.

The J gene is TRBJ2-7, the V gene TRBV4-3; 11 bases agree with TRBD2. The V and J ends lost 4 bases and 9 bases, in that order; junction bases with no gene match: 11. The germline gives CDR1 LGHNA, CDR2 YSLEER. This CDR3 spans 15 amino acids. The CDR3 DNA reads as TGCGCCAGCAGCCGGAACCTAGCGGGGGGAAGAGGGCAGTACTTC. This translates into CASSRNLAGGRGQYF.

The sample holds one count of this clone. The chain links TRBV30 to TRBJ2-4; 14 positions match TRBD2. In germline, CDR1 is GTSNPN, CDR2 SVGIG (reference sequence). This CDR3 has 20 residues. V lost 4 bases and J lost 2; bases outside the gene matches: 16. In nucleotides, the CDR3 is TGTGCCTGGATCGCCCCGGGACTAGCGGGAGTGTGGTTAACCAAAAACATTCAGTACTTC. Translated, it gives CAWIAPGLAGVWLTKNIQYF.

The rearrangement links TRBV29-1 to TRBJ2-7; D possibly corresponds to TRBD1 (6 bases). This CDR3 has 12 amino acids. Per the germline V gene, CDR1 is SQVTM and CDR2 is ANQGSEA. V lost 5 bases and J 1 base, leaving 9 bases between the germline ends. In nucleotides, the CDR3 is TGCAGCGTTCATCAGGGGTCCTACGAGCAGTACTTC. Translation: CSVHQGSYEQYF.

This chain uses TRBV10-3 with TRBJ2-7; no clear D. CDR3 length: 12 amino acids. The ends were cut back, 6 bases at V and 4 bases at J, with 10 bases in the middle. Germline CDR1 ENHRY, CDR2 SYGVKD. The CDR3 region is CAIRQAGYEQYF. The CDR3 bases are TGTGCCATCAGACAAGCAGGATACGAGCAGTACTTC.

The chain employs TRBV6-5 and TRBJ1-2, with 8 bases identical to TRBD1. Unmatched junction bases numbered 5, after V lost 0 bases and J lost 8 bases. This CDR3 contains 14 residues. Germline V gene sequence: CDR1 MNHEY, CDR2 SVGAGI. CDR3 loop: CASSYSDREFGYTF. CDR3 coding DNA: TGTGCCAGCAGTTACTCGGACAGGGAGTTCGGCTACACCTTC.

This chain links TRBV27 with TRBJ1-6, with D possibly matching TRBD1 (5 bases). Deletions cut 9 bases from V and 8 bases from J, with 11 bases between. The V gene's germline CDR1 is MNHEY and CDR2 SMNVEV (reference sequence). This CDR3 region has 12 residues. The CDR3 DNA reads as TGTGCCAGTGCGGACACCCATTCACCCCTCCACTTT. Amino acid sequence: CASADTHSPLHF.

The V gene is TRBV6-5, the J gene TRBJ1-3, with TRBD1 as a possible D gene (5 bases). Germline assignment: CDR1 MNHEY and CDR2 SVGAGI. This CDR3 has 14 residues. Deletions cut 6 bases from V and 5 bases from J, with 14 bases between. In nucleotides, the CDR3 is TGTGCCAGCAGACAAGACAGCTTCCGAAACACCATATATTTT. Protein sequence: CASRQDSFRNTIYF.

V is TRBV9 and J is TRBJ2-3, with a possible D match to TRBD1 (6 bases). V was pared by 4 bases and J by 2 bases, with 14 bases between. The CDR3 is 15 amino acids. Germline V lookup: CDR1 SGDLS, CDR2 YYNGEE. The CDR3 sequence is CASSPSDSFTDTQYF. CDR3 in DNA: TGTGCCAGCAGCCCATCGGACAGTTTCACAGATACGCAGTATTTT.

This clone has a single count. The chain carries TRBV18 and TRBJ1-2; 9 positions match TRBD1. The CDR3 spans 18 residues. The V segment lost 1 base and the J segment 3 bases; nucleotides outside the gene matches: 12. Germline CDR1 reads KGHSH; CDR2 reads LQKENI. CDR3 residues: CASSPRGTGTGQDYGYTF. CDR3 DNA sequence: TGTGCCAGCTCACCACGGGGGACAGGGACGGGCCAGGACTATGGCTACACCTTC.

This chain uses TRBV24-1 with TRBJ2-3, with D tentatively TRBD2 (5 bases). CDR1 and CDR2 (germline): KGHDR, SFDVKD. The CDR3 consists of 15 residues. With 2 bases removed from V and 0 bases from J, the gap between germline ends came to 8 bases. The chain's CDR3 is CATSDYGGSTDTQYF. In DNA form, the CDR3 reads TGTGCCACCAGTGATTATGGAGGTAGCACAGATACGCAGTATTTT.

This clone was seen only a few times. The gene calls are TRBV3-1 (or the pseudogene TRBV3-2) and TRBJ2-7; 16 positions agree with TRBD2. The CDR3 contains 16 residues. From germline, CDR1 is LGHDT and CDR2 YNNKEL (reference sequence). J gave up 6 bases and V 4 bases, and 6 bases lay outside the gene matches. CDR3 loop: CASSLPGLAGGLEQYF. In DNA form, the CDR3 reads TGTGCCAGCAGCCTCCCGGGACTAGCGGGGGGGCTCGAGCAGTACTTC.

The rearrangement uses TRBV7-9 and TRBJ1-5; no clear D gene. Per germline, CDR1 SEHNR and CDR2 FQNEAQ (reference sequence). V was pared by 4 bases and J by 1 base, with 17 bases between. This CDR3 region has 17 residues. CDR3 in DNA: TGTGCCAGCAGCTCGCCGGATACTGAGGGCAGCAATCAGCCCCAGCATTTT. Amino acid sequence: CASSSPDTEGSNQPQHF.

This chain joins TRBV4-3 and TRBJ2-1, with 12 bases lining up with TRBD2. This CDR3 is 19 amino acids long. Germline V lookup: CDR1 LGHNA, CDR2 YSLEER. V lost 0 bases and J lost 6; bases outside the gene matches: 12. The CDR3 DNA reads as TGCGCCAGCAGCCAAGATCTTCCTAGCGGGAGGGCCGGAGGCAATGAGCAGTTCTTC. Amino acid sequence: CASSQDLPSGRAGGNEQFF.

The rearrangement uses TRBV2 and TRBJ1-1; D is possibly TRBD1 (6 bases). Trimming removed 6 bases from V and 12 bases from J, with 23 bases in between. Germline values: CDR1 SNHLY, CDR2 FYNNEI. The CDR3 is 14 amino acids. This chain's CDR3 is CASRGETGQTRPFF. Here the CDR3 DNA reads TGTGCCAGCAGGGGGGAGACAGGTCAAACGAGGCCTTTCTTT.

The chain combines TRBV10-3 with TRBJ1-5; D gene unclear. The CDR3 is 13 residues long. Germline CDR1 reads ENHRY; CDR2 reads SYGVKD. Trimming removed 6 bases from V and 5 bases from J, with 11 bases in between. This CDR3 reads CAIRPDSYQPQHF. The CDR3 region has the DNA TGTGCCATCAGGCCAGATTCTTATCAGCCCCAGCATTTT.

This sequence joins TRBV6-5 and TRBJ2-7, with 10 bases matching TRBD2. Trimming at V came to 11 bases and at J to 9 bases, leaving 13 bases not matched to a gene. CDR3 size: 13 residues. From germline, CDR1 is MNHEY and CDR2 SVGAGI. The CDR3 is CAGDSGGSVGQYF. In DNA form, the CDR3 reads TGTGCCGGGGATAGCGGGGGGTCTGTAGGGCAGTACTTC.

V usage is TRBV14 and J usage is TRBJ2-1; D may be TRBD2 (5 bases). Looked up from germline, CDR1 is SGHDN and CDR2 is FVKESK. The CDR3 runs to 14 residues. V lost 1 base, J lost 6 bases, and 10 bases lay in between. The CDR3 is CASSQVLGINEQFF. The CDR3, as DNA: TGTGCCAGCAGCCAAGTACTCGGGATCAATGAGCAGTTCTTC.

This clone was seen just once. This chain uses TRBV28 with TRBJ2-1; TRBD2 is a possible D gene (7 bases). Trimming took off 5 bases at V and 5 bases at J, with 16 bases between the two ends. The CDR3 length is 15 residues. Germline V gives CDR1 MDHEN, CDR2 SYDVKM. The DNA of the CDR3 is TGTGCCAGCAGTCCTCGACAGGCGGGGGACAATGAGCAGTTCTTC. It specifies CASSPRQAGDNEQFF.